This TCR beta chain was sequenced in a study of shared clonotypes between healthy human individuals. Study summary: For every donor, three CD4 naive, three CD4 memory, two CD8 naive and one CD8 memory plates were used.

Study conclusions and caveats: Tissues were not sampled, only blood, and their repertoires likely differ. Rarefaction indicated that sorted-subset sequencing remained incomplete although depth was large.

Generated by immunoSEQ multiplex PCR, the TCRdb table keeps only in-frame clones and is missing some. The sample contains about 980,000 clones, approximately 76% of which appear only once. Turning to this clone: Its antigen is currently unknown.

Between the trimmed V and J ends, which lost 2 bases and 6 bases, there was a span of 10 bases. Germline lookup yields CDR1 MNHNY and CDR2 SVGAGI (reference sequence). The CDR3 runs 14 residues. The TCR originated in a man aged 18 to 30 in good health. This chain links TRBV6-6 with TRBJ2-2, with D possibly matching TRBD1 (5 bases). Material: memory CD4+ T cells sorted from blood. The subset denotes: CD45RA-negative fraction. CDR3 sequence: CASSYAQGSGELFF. CDR3 nucleotides: TGTGCCAGCAGTTACGCGCAGGGCTCCGGGGAGCTGTTTTTT.